This TCR beta chain appears in the sequencing data of a study of blood T cell repertoires in COVID-19. This CDR3 spans 14 amino acids. V shed 2 bases and J shed 7 bases, with 9 bases lying between them. Germline V gene sequence: CDR1 MDHEN, CDR2 SYDVKM. Using immunoSEQ multiplex PCR, the repertoire was profiled, and TCRdb retains in-frame clones only, with some absent. Counted here are fewer than 200,000 clones, 82% occurring once; the ten biggest clones make up roughly 9.1%. This clonotype originated in a woman aged 65 to 85 with acute or convalescent COVID-19. The V and J genes are TRBV28 and TRBJ1-6, with D hard to call. The sample taken for sequencing was peripheral blood. The CDR3 DNA is TGTGCCAGCAGTTTAGCTAGGTTGAATTCACCCCTCCACTTT. Translating gives CASSLARLNSPLHF. Full variable domain (remainder filled in from reference TRBV28 and TRBJ1-6): DVKVTQSSRYLVKRTGEKVFLECVQDMDHENMFWYRQDPGLGLRLIYFSYDVKMKEKGDIPEGYSVSREKKERFSLILESASTNQTSMYLCASSLARLNSPLHFGNGTRLTVT.